The 22 T cell receptor beta chains below come from one sample, sequenced in a study of CD8+CD57+ T cells in acquired aplastic anemia. CDR3 and TCR beta VDJ profiling relied on a genomic DNA template. Each CDR3 protein is one row after TCRdb ran MiXCR on the reads. The repertoire holds about 160,000 distinct CDR3 sequences, with approximately 40% as singletons. Sample: sorted CD4+, CD8+, or CD8+CD57+ T cells (not recorded which) from PBMCs. The source is a human donor in good health.

This clonotype appeared a single time. CDR3 amino acids: CSAKGQNEAFF. The CDR3 nucleotides are TGCAGTGCTAAGGGACAGAATGAAGCTTTCTTT. The chain has TRBV20-1 and TRBJ1-1; 7 bases fit TRBD1. The germline V gene encodes CDR1 DFQATT and CDR2 SNEGSKA (reference sequence). The CDR3 loop spans 11 amino acids. The ends lost 4 bases at V and 7 bases at J; junction bases unmatched: 3.

Comment on this clonotype: This may come from a read error, since a much larger clone is one base off. The V and J genes are TRBV11-1 and TRBJ2-3; D unclear. Trimming shortened V by 1 base and J by 4 bases, and 15 bases separated the two germline ends. CDR3 length equals 16 residues. Germline assignment: CDR1 SGHAT and CDR2 FQDESV (reference sequence). This CDR3 reads CASSLGDWLVADTQYF. CDR3 nucleotides: TGTGCCAGCAGCTTAGGAGACTGGTTAGTCGCAGATACGCAGTATTTT.

This clonotype showed up many times. The chain links TRBV7-3 to TRBJ2-3; D not certain. This CDR3 spans 12 amino acids. Germline V gene lookup returns CDR1 SGHTA and CDR2 FQGTGA. Deletions cut 6 bases from V and 2 bases from J, with 6 bases between. DNA of the CDR3: TGTGCCAGCAGGTCCATCACAGATACGCAGTATTTT. This codes for CASRSITDTQYF.

The gene calls are TRBV25-1 and TRBJ1-2; D remains ambiguous. The CDR3 loop spans 13 amino acids. Trimming removed 5 bases at V and 2 bases at J, with 9 bases between. The germline CDR1 and CDR2 sequences are MGHDK and SYGVNS. CDR3 sequence reads: CASSWVGNYGYTF. Here the CDR3 DNA reads TGTGCCAGCAGTTGGGTTGGGAACTATGGCTACACCTTC.

The J gene is TRBJ1-2, the V gene TRBV6-5; D gene ambiguous. CDR1 is MNHEY and CDR2 is SVGAGI in the germline V gene. This CDR3 contains 13 residues. Trimming removed 2 bases at V and 8 bases at J, with 12 bases between. In nucleotides, the CDR3 is TGTGCCAGCAGTTACCCTTTGGGGATCGGCTACACCTTC. The encoded protein is CASSYPLGIGYTF.

At least ten counts were recorded for this clonotype. V and J are TRBV12-3 or TRBV12-4 and TRBJ2-1; 8 bases map to TRBD2. V lost 1 base, J lost 8 bases, and 13 bases stayed unmatched. This CDR3 spans 17 amino acids. CDR3 region: CASSLGSLAAHPDEQFF. CDR3 in DNA: TGTGCCAGCAGTTTAGGCTCACTAGCGGCCCACCCCGATGAGCAGTTCTTC.

This clonotype was observed at least ten times. The V call is TRBV20-1, the J call TRBJ2-1, with TRBD2 identical over 16 bases. Germline lookup yields CDR1 DFQATT and CDR2 SNEGSKA (reference sequence). This CDR3 is built from 15 residues. DNA for the CDR3: TGCAGCTTCTTGCTCGGGACTAGCGGGAGGGGTGAGCAGTTCTTC. Protein sequence: CSFLLGTSGRGEQFF.

In the case of this clonotype: A junction boundary mismatches the germline segment, possibly from a read error. The V gene is TRBV7-9, the J gene TRBJ1-2; a weak D match, TRBD1 (6 bases). Germline V gene data show CDR1 as SEHNR and CDR2 as FQNEAQ (reference sequence). This CDR3 is 15 amino acids long. CDR3 sequence (DNA): TGTGACAGCCCGCTAACAGGGACCCCAAACTATGGCTACACCTTC. It encodes CDSPLTGTPNYGYTF.

In its sample, this clonotype was seen many times. The gene calls are TRBV14 and TRBJ1-1; D unclear. V shed 0 bases and J shed 6 bases, with 11 bases lying between them. Germline CDR1 and CDR2: SGHDN and FVKESK. The CDR3 spans 14 residues. CDR3 region: CASSQDLVRPEAFF. The CDR3 nucleotides are TGTGCCAGCAGCCAAGATCTCGTCCGGCCTGAAGCTTTCTTT.

V usage is TRBV20-1 and J usage is TRBJ2-3; D is ambiguous. The CDR3 has 14 amino acids. Looked up from germline, CDR1 is DFQATT and CDR2 is SNEGSKA (reference sequence). V lost 6 bases, J lost 0 bases, and 13 bases lay in between. CDR3 nucleotides: TGCAGTGCCAGCAGCTTGCTTAGCACAGATACGCAGTATTTT. Protein sequence: CSASSLLSTDTQYF.

The chain carries TRBV28 and TRBJ2-3, with D maybe TRBD2 (5 bases). The germline V and J ends were trimmed by 1 base and 2 bases, with 16 bases remaining between them. Germline V gene sequence: CDR1 MDHEN, CDR2 SYDVKM. The CDR3 length is 17 residues. CDR3 protein: CASSLLRTQYVTDTQYF. CDR3 bases: TGTGCCAGCAGTTTATTGCGGACTCAATACGTCACAGATACGCAGTATTTT.

In its sample, this clonotype was seen once. V usage is TRBV29-1 and J usage is TRBJ2-7; the D gene is possibly TRBD2 (6 bases). Germline CDR1 reads SQVTM; CDR2 reads ANQGSEA. V shed 3 bases and J shed 0 bases, with 15 bases lying between them. This CDR3 comprises 15 residues. The CDR3 DNA sequence: TGCAGCGTTGAGTCCTTGGAGGGTAGCTCCTACGAGCAGTACTTC. Protein product: CSVESLEGSSYEQYF.

This clonotype was observed at least ten times. The chain links TRBV9 to TRBJ2-2, with TRBD2 as a possible D gene (5 bases). Trimming left V 4 bases short and J 5 bases short, with 12 bases between. Germline V CDR1 and CDR2: SGDLS, YYNGEE. The CDR3 consists of 14 residues. The CDR3, as DNA: TGTGCCAGCAGCCCTGGACTTGGAACCGGGGAGCTGTTTTTT. Protein product: CASSPGLGTGELFF.

In its sample, this clonotype was seen many times. V and J are TRBV5-4 and TRBJ1-1; D gene uncertain. CDR3 size: 13 residues. The germline V gene has CDR1 SGHNT and CDR2 YYREEE (reference sequence). V lost 3 bases and J lost 1, with 7 bases in between. CDR3 in amino acids: CASSSQRNTEAFF. The CDR3 coding sequence is TGTGCCAGCAGCTCCCAGCGGAACACTGAAGCTTTCTTT. The variable domain in full, with the rest retrieved from reference TRBV5-4 and TRBJ1-1, is ETGVTQSPTHLIKTRGQQVTLRCSSQSGHNTVSWYQQALGQGPQFIFQYYREEENGRGNFPPRFSGLQFPNYSSELNVNALELDDSALYLCASSSQRNTEAFFGQGTRLTVV.

The gene calls are TRBV29-1 and TRBJ1-6; D gene uncertain. CDR3 length equals 13 residues. Germline V gene lookup returns CDR1 SQVTM and CDR2 ANQGSEA. V was cut by 0 bases and J by 6 bases, with 6 bases left in between. In nucleotides, the CDR3 is TGCAGCGTTGAAGATTACCCTAATTCACCCCTCCACTTT. Its protein product is CSVEDYPNSPLHF.

This clonotype was seen repeatedly, ten times or more. This chain connects TRBV6-1 to TRBJ2-2, with 11 bases fitting TRBD1. Germline CDR1 reads MNHNS; CDR2 reads SASEGT. This CDR3 contains 16 residues. With 6 bases clipped from V and 5 bases from J, the junction kept 8 bases outside the gene matches. The chain's CDR3 is CASRGAGTGGTGELFF. The CDR3 DNA reads as TGTGCCAGCAGGGGCGCCGGGACAGGGGGAACCGGGGAGCTGTTTTTT.

This clonotype has more than one count but fewer than ten. At one end the junction does not follow the germline gene, possibly because of a read error. This rearrangement joins TRBV10-3 to TRBJ1-1; no clear D. This CDR3 is built from 14 residues. From germline, CDR1 is ENHRY and CDR2 SYGVKD. The CDR3 region has the DNA TGTGCCATCAGCAGCGGAGGTGAGAACACTGAAGCTTTCTTC. It encodes CAISSGGENTEAFF.

This clonotype came up many times. The chain carries TRBV7-2 and TRBJ2-3; 10 nucleotides agree with TRBD2. With V trimmed by 5 bases and J by 4 bases, 3 bases remained unmatched. The germline CDR1 and CDR2 sequences are SGHTA and FQGNSA. This CDR3 is built from 14 residues. DNA for the CDR3: TGTGCCAGCAGCCAGGGACTAGCGTCAGATACGCAGTATTTT. Its protein is CASSQGLASDTQYF.

This clonotype was seen at least ten times. The chain couples TRBV7-3 to TRBJ2-5; the match to TRBD2 covers 10 bases. CDR1 SGHTA and CDR2 FQGTGA come from the germline V gene. Trimming took 5 bases from V and 0 from J; bases not matched to a gene: 3. The CDR3 spans 15 residues. CDR3 DNA: TGTGCCAGCAGCCGCAGCGGGAGGGACCAAGAGACCCAGTACTTC. This sequence encodes CASSRSGRDQETQYF.

As for this clonotype: A much larger clonotype is one base distant, so this may be a read error. This chain joins TRBV2 and TRBJ2-5; D call uncertain. The CDR3 totals 17 residues. CDR1 is SNHLY, CDR2 FYNNEI, per germline. The V and J ends lost 6 bases and 4 bases respectively, with 24 bases between them. Here the CDR3 DNA reads TGTGCCAGCAGCGTAGCTTCGGGCTTGGCCCCCCGAGAGACCCAGTACTTC. Its translation is CASSVASGLAPRETQYF.

This clonotype was found a few times. The rearrangement joins TRBV12-3 or TRBV12-4 to TRBJ2-1; 11 bases fit TRBD2. This CDR3 region has 16 residues. V shed 7 bases and J 6 bases; nucleotides not matched to a gene: 11. Written as DNA, the CDR3 is TGTGCCAGCACCCCTGTAGGACTAGCGGGTACCAATGAGCAGTTCTTC. Translating it yields CASTPVGLAGTNEQFF.

There are many counts of this clonotype. The chain has TRBV6-2 or TRBV6-3 and TRBJ1-1, with D possibly being TRBD1 (6 bases). V dropped 5 bases and J dropped 0 bases, with 13 bases sitting between them. Germline V gene data show CDR1 as MNHEY and CDR2 as SVGEGT. This CDR3 has 15 residues. DNA for the CDR3: TGTGCCAGCAGTCGCGGACAGATTCTGAACACTGAAGCTTTCTTT. Amino acids: CASSRGQILNTEAFF.